The rows below give T cell receptor beta chains drawn from one sample of a study of blood T cell repertoires in COVID-19. Profiled with immunoSEQ multiplex PCR; TCRdb holds only in-frame clones, not every one. Of about 81,000 clones listed, roughly 88% are singletons. Sample: peripheral blood. These receptors all come from a woman older than 75 with acute or convalescent COVID-19. Both conserved end residues are part of each CDR3. Fields, in order: D gene, J gene, clone size, V gene, CDR3 DNA, CDR3 protein. A D gene is named only where the DNA matches it firmly. Size is stated for part of the rows, as once, few or many counts, or as a class when the clone is expanded.

>TRBD1|TRBJ2-2|.|TRBV7-2
TGTGCCAGCAGCTTACAGGCAGGGGGCTTAATCGGGGAGCTGTTTTTT
CASSLQAGGLIGELFF
>.|TRBJ2-4|.|TRBV19
TGTGCCAGTAGTATACACCCTGGGAAGGCGGGCGAAAACATTCAGTACTTC
CASSIHPGKAGENIQYF
>TRBD1|TRBJ2-1|once|TRBV4-2
TGTGCCAGCAGCCAGGCCCGGGACAGGTCCCCCAATGAGCAGTTCTTC
CASSQARDRSPNEQFF
>TRBD2|TRBJ2-5|.|TRBV7-8
TGTGCCAGCAGCTTAGGACTAGCGGAACGGGCCCAGTACTTC
CASSLGLAERAQYF
>TRBD1|TRBJ2-7|.|TRBV5-1
TGCGCCAGCAGCATCGCAGGGACAGGGGCCTACGAGCAGTACTTC
CASSIAGTGAYEQYF
>.|TRBJ1-1|.|TRBV7-9
TGTGCCAGCACACCGGGACAAATGAACACTGAAGCTTTCTTT
CASTPGQMNTEAFF
>TRBD2|TRBJ2-5|.|TRBV2
TGTGCCAGCAGTGAACTACAGCGGGGATCGCAAGAGACCCAGTACTTC
CASSELQRGSQETQYF
>.|TRBJ2-3|.|TRBV10-3
TGTGCCACCAGAGCCCTCCCCACAGATACGCAGTATTTT
CATRALPTDTQYF
>TRBD2|TRBJ2-3|.|TRBV2
TGTGCCAGCACCCGGCCGGTGACTAGCGGGAGAACGGATACGCAGTATTTT
CASTRPVTSGRTDTQYF
>.|TRBJ2-6|.|TRBV7-9
TGTGCCAGCAGCGTAAACAGGGAGTTGTCTGGGGCCAACGTCCTGACTTTC
CASSVNRELSGANVLTF
>.|TRBJ1-1|.|TRBV2
TGTGCCAGCAGTGAAATGAGGTCAACCACTGAAGCTTTCTTT
CASSEMRSTTEAFF
>.|TRBJ1-6|.|TRBV7-2
TGTGCCAGCAGCCCCGGACTCTTCGGGGATAATTCACCCCTCCACTTT
CASSPGLFGDNSPLHF
>TRBD2|TRBJ2-1|.|TRBV7-2
TGTGCCAGCAGCTTAAGCGGGGGCTCGAATGAGCAGTTCTTC
CASSLSGGSNEQFF
>TRBD2|TRBJ2-1|.|TRBV29-1
TGCAGCGTAGCGGGGGGCGGGAATGAGCAGTTCTTC
CSVAGGGNEQFF
>TRBD1|TRBJ1-1|.|TRBV5-1
TGCGCCAGCAGCACGGACAGGGGAGGCACTGAAGCTTTCTTT
CASSTDRGGTEAFF
>TRBD1|TRBJ2-7|.|TRBV29-1
TGCAGCGTTGAAGAGGGGACAGGGTTCTACGAGCAGTACTTC
CSVEEGTGFYEQYF
>TRBD2|TRBJ2-1|.|TRBV6-4
TGTGCCAGCAGTGACAAAGGAGGCGGGGGGGCCCCGAATGAGCAGTTCTTC
CASSDKGGGGAPNEQFF
>.|TRBJ1-4|.|TRBV6-5
TGTGCCAGCAATACAGGGAGTACTAATGAAAAACTGTTTTTT
CASNTGSTNEKLFF
>.|TRBJ2-1|.|TRBV19
TGTGCCAGTGGACTGTCCTACAATGAGCAGTTCTTC
CASGLSYNEQFF
>.|TRBJ1-2|once|TRBV5-6
TGTGCCAGCAGCTTGGAGGGGGAAAATGGCTACACCTTC
CASSLEGENGYTF
>.|TRBJ1-4|.|TRBV6-1
TGTGCCAGCAGTGAACTAGGAGGGGCAAATGAAAAACTGTTTTTT
CASSELGGANEKLFF
>TRBD1|TRBJ1-4|.|TRBV6-5
TGTGCCAGCAGCCCCGACAGGGGGGGCGAAAAACTGTTTTTT
CASSPDRGGEKLFF
>TRBD1|TRBJ2-7|once|TRBV19
TGTGCCAGTTCAGACAGGGCGGTGATGTCCTACGAGCAGTACTTC
CASSDRAVMSYEQYF
>.|TRBJ2-6|.|TRBV21-1
TGTGCCAGCAGCAAAAAGCCCCCGCCTTTTACCTCTGGGGCCAACGTCCTGACTTTC
CASSKKPPPFTSGANVLTF
>.|TRBJ2-1|once|TRBV7-8
TGTGCCAGCAGCATCCGGGACAAGGTCTCCTACAATGAGCAGTTCTTC
CASSIRDKVSYNEQFF
>TRBD1|TRBJ2-1|.|TRBV5-1
TGCGCCAGCAGTACAGGGGTGTTCGATGAGCAGTTCTTC
CASSTGVFDEQFF
>.|TRBJ2-3|.|TRBV18
TGTGCCAGCTCACCACCGGGCCCTTTTAGTGTTCAGTATTTT
CASSPPGPFSVQYF
>.|TRBJ1-6|.|TRBV14
TGTGCCAGCAGCCAAGTAGCGGGCCCAAGCTCCTATAATTCACCCCTCCACTTT
CASSQVAGPSSYNSPLHF
>.|TRBJ2-1|.|TRBV28
TGTGCCAGCAGTTTACCGGGGTATGAGCAGTTCTTC
CASSLPGYEQFF